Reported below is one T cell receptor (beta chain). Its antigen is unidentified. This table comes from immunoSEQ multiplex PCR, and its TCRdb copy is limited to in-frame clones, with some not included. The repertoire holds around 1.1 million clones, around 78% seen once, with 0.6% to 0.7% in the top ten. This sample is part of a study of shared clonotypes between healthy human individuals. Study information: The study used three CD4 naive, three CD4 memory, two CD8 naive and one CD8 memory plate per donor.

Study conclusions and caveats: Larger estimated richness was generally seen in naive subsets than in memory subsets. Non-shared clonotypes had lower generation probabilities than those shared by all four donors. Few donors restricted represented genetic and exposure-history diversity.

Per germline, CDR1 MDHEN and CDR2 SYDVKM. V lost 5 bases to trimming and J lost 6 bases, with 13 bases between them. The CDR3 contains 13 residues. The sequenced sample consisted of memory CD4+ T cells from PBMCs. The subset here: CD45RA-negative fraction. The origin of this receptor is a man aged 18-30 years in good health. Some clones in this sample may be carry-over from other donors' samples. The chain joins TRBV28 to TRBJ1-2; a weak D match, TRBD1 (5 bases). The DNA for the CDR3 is TGTGCCAGCAGTCAACCGGCGACAGATGGCTACACCTTC. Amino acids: CASSQPATDGYTF.